Presented here are 10 T cell receptor beta chains from one specimen sequenced in a study of T cell repertoires in cytomegalovirus infection (dated by TCRdb to between 2018 and 2021). Instrument on record: Illumina HiSeq 1500. Using fastp trimming at Q25 and MiXCR clonotype assembly, TCRdb reanalyzed the public sequencing data and kept in-frame beta chains. For every CDR3 protein sequence, its rows merge into one entry that carries the most common genes and DNA. Recorded for this sample are under 200,000 distinct CDR3 sequences; less than 25% of them occurred a single time. The ten largest account for roughly 27% of the sample. The treatment or condition label here, explained by the study, means: in vitro stimulation with specific CMV peptide epitopes to enrich CMV-specific T cells. No antigens are known for them. Sequences were derived from CD8+ T cells from cultured PBMCs, sampled from culture after CMV antigen stimulation. The receptors were gathered from a human donor in good health (CMV status not recorded). Some clones in this sample may be carry-over from other donors' samples.

Only a few counts were recorded for this clonotype. This chain uses TRBV9 with TRBJ1-2, with no clear D. CDR1 is SGDLS and CDR2 is YYNGEE in the germline V gene. The CDR3 has 16 amino acids. Trimming cost V 0 bases and J 0 bases, with 12 bases left between them. CDR3 coding DNA: TGTGCCAGCAGCGTAGTGCCTAATGTTCCTAACTATGGCTACACCTTC. Translated, it gives CASSVVPNVPNYGYTF.

There are many counts of this clonotype. The chain links TRBV11-2 to TRBJ2-7; the D gene is possibly TRBD2 (6 bases). The V gene lost 5 bases and the J gene lost 2 bases, with 13 bases spanning the gap. The CDR3 is 14 amino acids. Germline V CDR1 and CDR2: SGHAT, FQNNGV. This chain's CDR3 is CASSAGSSPYEQYF. Here the CDR3 DNA reads TGTGCCAGCAGCGCGGGGAGCAGTCCCTACGAGCAGTACTTC. The full variable domain, completed using reference TRBV11-2 and TRBJ2-7, is EAGVAQSPRYKIIEKRQSVAFWCNPISGHATLYWYQQILGQGPKLLIQFQNNGVVDDSQLPKDRFSAERLKGVDSTLKIQPAKLEDSAVYLCASSAGSSPYEQYFGPGTRLTVT.

The V call is TRBV2, the J call TRBJ2-5, with D tentatively TRBD2 (5 bases). The CDR3 has 12 amino acids. V lost 11 bases to trimming and J lost 1 base, with 11 bases between them. CDR1 SNHLY and CDR2 FYNNEI come from the germline V gene. The CDR3 sequence: CAGLGSQETQYF. The CDR3 nucleotides are TGTGCCGGATTAGGGAGCCAAGAGACCCAGTACTTC.

This chain uses TRBV4-3 with TRBJ2-3, with 9 nucleotides matching TRBD2. Germline V gene lookup returns CDR1 LGHNA and CDR2 YSLEER. Germline trimming cut 2 bases from V and 1 base from J; bases unmatched to any gene: 1. CDR3 size: 15 residues. The CDR3 nucleotides read TGCGCCAGCAGCCAAAGACTAGCGGGCACAGATACGCAGTATTTT. Protein sequence: CASSQRLAGTDTQYF.

This clonotype appeared a few times. The rearrangement uses TRBV13 and TRBJ2-7; possible D gene TRBD2, 5 bases. The germline V gene has CDR1 PRHDT and CDR2 FYEKMQ (reference sequence). The CDR3 has 15 amino acids. V lost 2 bases, J lost 0 bases, and 11 bases lay in between. The CDR3 bases are TGTGCCAGCAGCTTATGGAGAGGGAGCTCCTACGAGCAGTACTTC. It yields the protein CASSLWRGSSYEQYF.

This chain connects TRBV7-2 to TRBJ2-7, with D possibly TRBD1 on 6 matching bases. This CDR3 has 14 residues. V dropped 1 base and J dropped 7 bases, with 14 bases sitting between them. Germline V gives CDR1 SGHTA, CDR2 FQGNSA. The CDR3 reads CASSLDHRVWEQYF. DNA for the CDR3: TGTGCCAGCAGCTTAGATCACAGGGTGTGGGAGCAGTACTTC.

This clonotype was seen a handful of times. This chain connects TRBV11-2 to TRBJ2-1, with a tentative D call TRBD2 (5 bases). Per the germline V gene, CDR1 is SGHAT and CDR2 is FQNNGV. The CDR3 spans 18 residues. The V end was cut by 3 bases, the J end by 6 bases, with 24 bases between. Here the CDR3 reads CASSFSPSRGPAGNEQFF. The CDR3, as DNA: TGTGCCAGCAGCTTTTCCCCCTCTCGAGGTCCGGCGGGCAATGAGCAGTTCTTC. Based on the CDR3 plus reference TRBV11-2 and TRBJ2-1, the full variable domain is EAGVAQSPRYKIIEKRQSVAFWCNPISGHATLYWYQQILGQGPKLLIQFQNNGVVDDSQLPKDRFSAERLKGVDSTLKIQPAKLEDSAVYLCASSFSPSRGPAGNEQFFGPGTRLTVL.

This chain links TRBV7-3 with TRBJ2-3; the match to TRBD2 covers 12 bases. Germline trimming cut 5 bases from V and 7 bases from J; bases unmatched to any gene: 7. Germline V CDR1 and CDR2: SGHTA, FQGTGA. CDR3 length: 15 amino acids. The CDR3 DNA follows: TGTGCCAGCAGCCCCGGGACTAGCGGGCCAAATACGCAGTATTTT. As protein: CASSPGTSGPNTQYF.

This chain uses TRBV7-9 with TRBJ1-2; the D gene is possibly TRBD1 (5 bases). Per the germline V gene, CDR1 is SEHNR and CDR2 is FQNEAQ (reference sequence). V gave up 5 bases and J gave up 9 bases, with 13 bases separating them. This CDR3 contains 12 residues. CDR3 loop: CASSVRQMSYTF. In nucleotides, the CDR3 is TGTGCCAGCAGCGTCCGACAGATGAGCTACACCTTC.

The gene calls are TRBV4-1 and TRBJ1-6, with D tentatively TRBD1 (5 bases). The CDR3 length is 16 residues. The V and J ends lost 4 bases and 6 bases respectively, with 16 bases between them. Germline CDR1 and CDR2: MGHRA and YSYEKL. CDR3 residues: CASSPNQGLSNSPLHF. CDR3 in DNA: TGCGCCAGCAGCCCGAATCAGGGTCTATCTAATTCACCCCTCCACTTT.